The clone carrying this T cell receptor (beta chain) appeared a single time. Single viable CD3+CD4+CD8-CD45RO+ cells were sorted as the memory CD4+ T cells. Donors' CMV status reflects serum IgG against pp150, pp28, p38, p52. This record comes from a study of memory CD4+ T cells and cytomegalovirus serostatus. At the level of the study: Donors were healthy Belgian adults, under ten CMV seropositive and 20 to 25 seronegative.

This table comes from immunoSEQ multiplex PCR, and its TCRdb copy is limited to in-frame clones, with some not included. Of about 58,000 clones in the sample, less than 85% were seen once. V was pared by 7 bases and J by 6 bases, with 13 bases of the junction left unmatched. Germline assignment: CDR1 MDHEN and CDR2 SYDVKM. The CDR3 loop spans 16 amino acids. The material sequenced was memory CD4+ T cells from blood. V gene TRBV28 combines with J gene TRBJ1-5; 9 bases map to TRBD1. This clonotype originated in an adult in good health and CMV-seronegative. Some clones in this sample may be carry-over from other donors' samples. CDR3 sequence (DNA): TGTGCCAGCATCAATGAGGGGGACAGGGACGGTCAGCCCCAGCATTTT. This codes for CASINEGDRDGQPQHF.